This T cell receptor beta chain emerged from a study of response to subunit inactivated influenza vaccine. Study outcomes and limitations: It was suggested by the authors that few new T cells are recruited by each seasonal influenza vaccination.

About this clonotype itself: Antigen unknown.

Between the trimmed V and J ends, which lost 6 bases and 9 bases, there was a span of 26 bases. This CDR3 region has 16 residues. Germline lookup yields CDR1 MNHNS and CDR2 SASEGT. MiXCR, applied by TCRdb to the RT-PCR reads, yields one record per CDR3 protein. The repertoire holds around 200,000 distinct CDR3 sequences, with 14% as singletons. This TCR was sampled from a man between 45 and 60 years old who received an inactivated influenza vaccine. This specimen consisted of CD8+ T cells sorted from PBMCs, obtained around 5 days after vaccination. This rearrangement joins TRBV6-1 to TRBJ1-2, with D possibly matching TRBD1 (6 bases). CDR3 amino acids: CASSLLQGVMRISYTF. As DNA, the CDR3 is TGTGCCAGCAGCCTGTTACAGGGCGTAATGAGAATAAGCTACACCTTC.